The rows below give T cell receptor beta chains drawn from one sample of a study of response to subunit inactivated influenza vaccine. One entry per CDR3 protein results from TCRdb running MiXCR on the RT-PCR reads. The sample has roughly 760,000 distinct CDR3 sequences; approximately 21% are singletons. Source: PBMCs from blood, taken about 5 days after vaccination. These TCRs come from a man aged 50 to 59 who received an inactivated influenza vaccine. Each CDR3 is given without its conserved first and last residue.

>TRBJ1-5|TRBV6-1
ASSRTTSNQPQH
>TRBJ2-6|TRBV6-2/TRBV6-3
ASRDRSGANVLT
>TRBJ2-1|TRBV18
ASSPLRTSSDEQF
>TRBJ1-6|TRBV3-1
ASSQGGRGNSPLH
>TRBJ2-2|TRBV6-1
ASSPLAGGEIGELF
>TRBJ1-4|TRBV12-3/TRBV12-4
ASSRGRAVEKLF
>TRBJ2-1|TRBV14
ASSQLAGEGGEQF
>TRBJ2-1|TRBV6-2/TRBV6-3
ASSYSGYNEQF
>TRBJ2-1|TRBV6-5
ASSYGDNEQF
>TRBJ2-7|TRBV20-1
SARTTDSVIYEQY
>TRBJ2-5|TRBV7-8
ASSLVDGRE
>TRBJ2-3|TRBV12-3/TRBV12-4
ASTSTGTVSTDTQY
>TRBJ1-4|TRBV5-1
ASSSTGYNEKLF
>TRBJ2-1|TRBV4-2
ASSQWTSGLSSYNEQF
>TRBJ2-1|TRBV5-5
ASSRGAGVPYNEQF
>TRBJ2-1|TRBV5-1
ASSYRDRLGGNEQF
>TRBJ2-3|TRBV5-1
ASSLASRTPNTDTQY
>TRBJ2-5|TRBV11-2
ASSPRGSGRMSRETQY
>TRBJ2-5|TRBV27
ASSPTFNGETQY
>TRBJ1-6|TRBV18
ASSQGPGIGSPLH
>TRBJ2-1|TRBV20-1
SARDGRSSYNEQF
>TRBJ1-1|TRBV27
ASSFLPKLEAF
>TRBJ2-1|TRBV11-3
ASSIYTQGFHNEQF
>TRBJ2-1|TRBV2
ASSLITGEQF
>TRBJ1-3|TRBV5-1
ASSPQEVSGNTIY
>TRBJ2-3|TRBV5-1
ASSVTSPDTQY
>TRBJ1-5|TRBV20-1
SARSRTGGQPQH
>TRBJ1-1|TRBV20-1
SARDYRAAEAF